Listed below are T cell receptor beta chains from one sample, sequenced in a study of cytomegalovirus exposure and HLA in healthy donors. The assay was immunoSEQ multiplex PCR, and TCRdb's table has in-frame clones only and misses some. This table has some 90,000 clones, around 81% appearing once. Sequenced input: PBMCs. The receptors here all came from a woman between 65 and 79 years old in good health and CMV-seropositive. The CDR3 runs from the conserved cysteine through the conserved F or W. D genes are given only for firm matches. Clone size appears in some rows only: once, few, many, or a class for an expanded clone.

>TRBV28|TRBD1|TRBJ2-7|once
CASRTGGSIYEQYF
TGTGCCAGCAGGACAGGGGGATCAATCTACGAGCAGTACTTC
>TRBV2|.|TRBJ1-5|.
CASSERSFNQPQHF
TGTGCCAGCAGTGAGCGGAGTTTCAATCAGCCCCAGCATTTT
>TRBV19|.|TRBJ2-1|.
CASSIKGGSYNEQFF
TGTGCCAGTAGTATCAAGGGGGGGTCCTACAATGAGCAGTTCTTC
>TRBV2|.|TRBJ2-1|once
CASSEAGYEQFF
TGTGCCAGCAGTGAAGCCGGGTACGAGCAGTTCTTC
>TRBV2|.|TRBJ2-3|.
CASSGRAGTPASRKGTQYF
TGTGCCAGCAGTGGAAGGGCCGGGACTCCCGCAAGTCGGAAGGGTACGCAGTATTTT
>TRBV5-1|TRBD2|TRBJ2-5|.
CASSPGTSGEETQYF
TGCGCCAGCAGCCCAGGGACTAGCGGGGAAGAGACCCAGTACTTC
>TRBV7-2|.|TRBJ1-2|.
CASSLYSGYTF
TGTGCCAGCAGCTTATATTCTGGCTACACCTTC
>TRBV11-3|.|TRBJ2-1|.
CASSFRTSPQGNEQFF
TGTGCCAGCAGCTTTAGAACGTCCCCTCAGGGCAATGAGCAGTTCTTC
>TRBV2|.|TRBJ1-2|.
CASSERGPLGYTF
TGTGCCAGCAGTGAGCGGGGCCCCCTGGGCTACACCTTC
>TRBV5-4|TRBD1|TRBJ1-1|.
CASSSPGTGEDLNTEAFF
TGTGCCAGCAGCTCCCCTGGGACAGGGGAGGATTTGAACACTGAAGCTTTCTTT
>TRBV4-1|TRBD2|TRBJ2-5|.
CASSPKGLAGVGETQYF
TGCGCCAGCAGCCCGAAGGGACTAGCGGGAGTGGGGGAGACCCAGTACTTC
>TRBV18|.|TRBJ2-2|.
CASSPGSNREIGELFF
TGTGCCAGCTCACCAGGGTCCAACAGGGAAATCGGGGAGCTGTTTTTT
>TRBV7-2|.|TRBJ2-1|.
CASSAMAGGGGEFF
TGTGCCAGCAGCGCCATGGCTGGCGGAGGAGGAGAGTTCTTC
>TRBV7-3|TRBD2|TRBJ2-6|.
CASSLAGSSGANVLTF
TGTGCCAGCAGCCTAGCGGGATCCTCTGGGGCCAACGTCCTGACTTTC
>TRBV5-4|TRBD1|TRBJ1-1|.
CASSQPRTQGHTEAFF
TGTGCCAGCAGCCAACCCCGCACACAGGGGCACACTGAAGCTTTCTTT
>TRBV5-1|TRBD1|TRBJ2-5|.
CASSSLRQGQETQYF
TGCGCCAGCAGCTCCCTCCGACAGGGCCAAGAGACCCAGTACTTC
>TRBV6-5|TRBD1|TRBJ1-1|.
CASSYTRTGRTEAFF
TGTGCCAGCAGTTACACCCGGACAGGGCGCACTGAAGCTTTCTTT
>TRBV4-2|.|TRBJ1-5|.
CASSLEGRPNQPQHF
TGTGCCAGCAGCCTCGAGGGTCGGCCCAATCAGCCCCAGCATTTT
>TRBV7-2|TRBD1|TRBJ2-7|.
CASSSDRDVDEQYF
TGTGCCAGCAGCTCGGACAGGGACGTCGACGAGCAGTACTTC
>TRBV19|TRBD1|TRBJ2-7|.
CASSIGRTGAYEQYF
TGTGCCAGTAGTATTGGCCGGACAGGAGCCTACGAGCAGTACTTC
>TRBV19|TRBD1|TRBJ2-3|.
CASSAFRQGRGDTQYF
TGTGCCAGTAGTGCCTTCCGACAGGGTAGAGGAGATACGCAGTATTTT
>TRBV27|.|TRBJ2-1|.
CASRGEWNEQFF
TGTGCCAGCAGGGGAGAGTGGAATGAGCAGTTCTTC
>TRBV7-8|.|TRBJ2-7|.
CASSPSDSQSYEQYF
TGTGCCAGCAGCCCAAGTGACAGCCAATCCTACGAGCAGTACTTC
>TRBV27|TRBD1|TRBJ1-5|.
CASSGQGAGQPQHF
TGTGCCAGCTCCGGGCAGGGGGCAGGTCAGCCCCAGCATTTT
>TRBV2|TRBD1|TRBJ1-5|few
CASSEERQGGSPQHF
TGTGCCAGCAGTGAAGAGCGGCAGGGGGGTTCGCCCCAGCATTTT
>TRBV28|TRBD1|TRBJ2-7|.
CATSGGIVYEQYF
TGTGCCACCTCAGGGGGCATCGTCTACGAGCAGTACTTC
>TRBV19|TRBD1|TRBJ2-1|.
CASSSRRQGFYNEQFF
TGTGCCAGTAGTAGTAGGAGACAGGGCTTTTACAATGAGCAGTTCTTC
>TRBV10-3|.|TRBJ2-5|.
CATEGGSVDHKETQYF
TGTGCCACCGAGGGTGGCAGCGTAGACCATAAAGAGACCCAGTACTTC
>TRBV5-6|TRBD1|TRBJ2-7|once
CASSSTGTGVYEQYF
TGTGCCAGCAGTAGCACCGGGACAGGTGTCTACGAGCAGTACTTC
>TRBV6-1|TRBD1|TRBJ2-7|few
CASSGRDSTYEQYF
TGTGCCAGCAGTGGCCGGGACAGCACCTACGAGCAGTACTTC
>TRBV10-3|TRBD2|TRBJ2-3|once
CAMGGGTDTQYF
TGTGCCATGGGGGGGGGCACAGATACGCAGTATTTT
>TRBV7-2|.|TRBJ2-5|.
CASSLAGVRGQETQYF
TGTGCCAGCAGCTTAGCAGGGGTTAGGGGGCAAGAGACCCAGTACTTC
>TRBV7-2|.|TRBJ1-2|.
CASSLAPPGANYGYTF
TGTGCCAGCAGCTTAGCCCCCCCGGGAGCTAACTATGGCTACACCTTC
>TRBV7-6|TRBD2|TRBJ2-5|.
CASSLSPGRQYF
TGTGCCAGCAGCCTTAGCCCCGGGAGGCAGTACTTC
>TRBV5-6|TRBD2|TRBJ2-1|.
CASSAGLAKNNEQFF
TGTGCCAGCAGCGCGGGACTAGCGAAAAACAATGAGCAGTTCTTC
>TRBV7-9|TRBD1|TRBJ2-7|.
CASSSRQGPNEQYF
TGTGCCAGCAGCTCACGACAGGGTCCCAACGAGCAGTACTTC
>TRBV30|.|TRBJ2-5|.
CAWSVPTSVLQETQYF
TGTGCCTGGAGTGTACCGACCAGCGTCCTACAAGAGACCCAGTACTTC
>TRBV28|.|TRBJ1-2|once
CASSFILGDGGNLYNYGYTF
TGTGCCAGCAGTTTTATTTTGGGCGACGGAGGGAACCTCTATAACTATGGCTACACCTTC
>TRBV5-1|TRBD2|TRBJ2-1|.
CASSDGTTSSYNEQFF
TGCGCCAGCAGCGACGGGACTACGAGCTCCTACAATGAGCAGTTCTTC
>TRBV4-1|TRBD1|TRBJ2-7|.
CASSQTGTGLYEQYF
TGCGCCAGCAGCCAGACCGGGACAGGGCTATACGAGCAGTACTTC
>TRBV18|.|TRBJ1-5|.
CASSPENSNQPQHF
TGTGCCAGCTCACCGGAGAATAGCAATCAGCCCCAGCATTTT
>TRBV11-3|TRBD1|TRBJ1-1|few
CASSLGSQGARTEAFF
TGTGCCAGCAGCTTGGGTTCGCAGGGGGCAAGAACTGAAGCTTTCTTT
>TRBV7-9|.|TRBJ2-7|.
CASSPSRDWAHEQYF
TGTGCCAGCAGCCCATCCAGGGATTGGGCCCACGAGCAGTACTTC
>TRBV11-2|.|TRBJ2-2|.
CASSTLGRVNTGELFF
TGTGCCAGCAGTACCCTGGGGAGAGTGAACACCGGGGAGCTGTTTTTT
>TRBV27|.|TRBJ2-7|.
CASSPSVGPYEQYF
TGTGCCAGCAGTCCCTCGGTGGGCCCCTACGAGCAGTACTTC
>TRBV5-8|TRBD2|TRBJ2-7|.
CASSGLAGPYEQYF
TGTGCCAGCAGCGGGCTAGCGGGCCCCTACGAGCAGTACTTC
>TRBV6-1|.|TRBJ1-2|.
CASIGVGPVYGYTF
TGTGCCAGCATAGGTGTGGGGCCCGTCTATGGCTACACCTTC
>TRBV7-8|.|TRBJ2-5|.
CASSLGGTQTETQYF
TGTGCCAGCAGCTTGGGCGGGACGCAAACAGAGACCCAGTACTTC
>TRBV21-1|.|TRBJ2-7|.
CASTRLTYEQYF
TGTGCCAGCACCAGACTGACCTACGAGCAGTACTTC
>TRBV29-1|.|TRBJ1-4|.
CSVEAPGLGEKLFF
TGCAGCGTGGAGGCCCCGGGCCTGGGTGAAAAACTGTTTTTT